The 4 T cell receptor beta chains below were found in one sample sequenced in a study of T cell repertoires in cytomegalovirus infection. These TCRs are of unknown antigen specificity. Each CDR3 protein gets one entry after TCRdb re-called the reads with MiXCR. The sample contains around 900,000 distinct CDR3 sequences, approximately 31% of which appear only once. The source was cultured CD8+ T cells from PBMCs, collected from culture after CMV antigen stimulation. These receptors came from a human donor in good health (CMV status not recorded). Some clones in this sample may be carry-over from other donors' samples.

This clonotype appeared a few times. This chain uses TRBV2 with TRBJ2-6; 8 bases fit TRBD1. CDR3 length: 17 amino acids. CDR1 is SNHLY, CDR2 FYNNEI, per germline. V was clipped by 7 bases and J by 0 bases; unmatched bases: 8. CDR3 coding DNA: TGTGCCAGCATCAGGGGACAGGAACGCTCTGGGGCCAACGTCCTGACTTTC. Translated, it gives CASIRGQERSGANVLTF.

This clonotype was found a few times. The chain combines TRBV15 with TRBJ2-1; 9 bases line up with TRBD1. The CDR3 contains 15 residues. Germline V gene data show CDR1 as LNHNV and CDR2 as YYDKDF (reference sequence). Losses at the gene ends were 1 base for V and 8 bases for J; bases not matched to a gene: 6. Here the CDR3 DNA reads TGTGCCACCAGCAGAGGACAGGGGGTCAGTGATGAGCAGTTCTTC. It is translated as CATSRGQGVSDEQFF. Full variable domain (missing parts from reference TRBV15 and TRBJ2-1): DAMVIQNPRYQVTQFGKPVTLSCSQTLNHNVMYWYQQKSSQAPKLLFHYYDKDFNNEADTPDNFQSRRPNTSFCFLDIRSPGLGDTAMYLCATSRGQGVSDEQFFGPGTRLTVL.

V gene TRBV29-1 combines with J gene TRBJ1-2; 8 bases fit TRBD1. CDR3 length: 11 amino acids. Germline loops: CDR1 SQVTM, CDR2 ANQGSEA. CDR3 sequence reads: CGVDRDYGYTF. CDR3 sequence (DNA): TGCGGAGTGGACAGGGACTATGGCTACACCTTC.

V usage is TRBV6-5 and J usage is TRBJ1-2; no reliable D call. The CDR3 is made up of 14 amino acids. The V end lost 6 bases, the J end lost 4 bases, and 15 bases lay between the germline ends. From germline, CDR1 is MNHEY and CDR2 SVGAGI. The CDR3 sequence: CASSPLAEVYGYTF. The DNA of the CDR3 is TGTGCCAGCAGCCCTTTAGCGGAAGTCTATGGCTACACCTTC.